Sequencing of this T cell receptor beta chain was carried out in a study of identical twins. This clonotype was detected only a few times. Germline V lookup: CDR1 SGHVS, CDR2 FQNEAQ. CDR3 length equals 15 residues. The V and J ends lost 0 bases and 3 bases respectively, with 10 bases between them. TCRdb used MiXCR to reprocess the 5' RACE reads, holding one entry per CDR3 protein. The table shows fewer than 350,000 distinct CDR3 sequences, with more than 6.5% occurring only once. This sample also belongs to another study, concerning yellow fever vaccine responses in identical twins.

The origin of this receptor is a woman between 18 and 30 years old in good health. The sample was memory (CD45RO+) T cells sorted from blood. The chain uses TRBV7-8 and TRBJ2-3; maybe TRBD2 (5 bases). The CDR3 DNA reads as TGTGCCAGCAGCTTAGCGGGAGTTCGGACAGATACGCAGTATTTT. This encodes CASSLAGVRTDTQYF.